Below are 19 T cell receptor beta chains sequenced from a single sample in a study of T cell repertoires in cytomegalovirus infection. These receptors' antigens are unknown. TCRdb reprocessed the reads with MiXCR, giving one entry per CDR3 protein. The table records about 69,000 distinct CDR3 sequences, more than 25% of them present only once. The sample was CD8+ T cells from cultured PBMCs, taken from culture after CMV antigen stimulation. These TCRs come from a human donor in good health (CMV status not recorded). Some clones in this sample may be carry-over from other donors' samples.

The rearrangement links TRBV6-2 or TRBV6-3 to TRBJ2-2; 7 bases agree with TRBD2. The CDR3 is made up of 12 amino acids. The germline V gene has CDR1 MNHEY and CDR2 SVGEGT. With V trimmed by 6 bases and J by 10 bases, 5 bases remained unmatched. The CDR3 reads CASSPGRTELFF. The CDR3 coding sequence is TGTGCCAGCAGCCCCGGGAGGACGGAGCTGTTTTTT.

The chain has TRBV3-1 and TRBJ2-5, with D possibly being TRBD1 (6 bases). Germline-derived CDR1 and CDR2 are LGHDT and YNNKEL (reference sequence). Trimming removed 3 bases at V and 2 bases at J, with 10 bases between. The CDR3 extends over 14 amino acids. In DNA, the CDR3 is TGTGCCAGCAGCCACTCGGACAGTCAAGAGACCCAGTACTTC. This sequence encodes CASSHSDSQETQYF.

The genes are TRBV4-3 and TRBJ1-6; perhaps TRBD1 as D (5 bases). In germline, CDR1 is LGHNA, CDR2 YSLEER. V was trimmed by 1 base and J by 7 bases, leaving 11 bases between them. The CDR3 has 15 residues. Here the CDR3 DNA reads TGCGCCAGCAGCCAAGCCCACAGGTCGAATTCACCCCTCCACTTT. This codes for CASSQAHRSNSPLHF.

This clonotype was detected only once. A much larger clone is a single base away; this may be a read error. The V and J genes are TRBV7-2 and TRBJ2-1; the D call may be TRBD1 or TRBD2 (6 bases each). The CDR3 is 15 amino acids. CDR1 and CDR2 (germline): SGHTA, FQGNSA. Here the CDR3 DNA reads TGTTCCAGCAGCTTCGGGGGCACCTCCTACAATGAGCAGTTCTTC. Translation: CSSSFGGTSYNEQFF.

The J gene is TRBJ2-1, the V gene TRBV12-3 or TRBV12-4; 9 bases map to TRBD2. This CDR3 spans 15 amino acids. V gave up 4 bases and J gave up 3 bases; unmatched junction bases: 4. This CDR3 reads CASSYLLAGYNEQFF. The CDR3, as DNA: TGTGCCAGCAGTTATCTACTAGCGGGCTACAATGAGCAGTTCTTC.

In nucleotides, the CDR3 is TGTGCCAGCAGCTTAGGGGGCGGGGTACCGAGCAATCAGCCCCAGCATTTT. This encodes CASSLGGGVPSNQPQHF. The gene calls are TRBV7-9 and TRBJ1-5, with D perhaps TRBD1 (5 bases). The germline V gene encodes CDR1 SEHNR and CDR2 FQNEAQ (reference sequence). Trimming left V 1 base short and J 1 base short, with 14 bases between. The CDR3 has 17 residues.

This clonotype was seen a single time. The CDR3 DNA follows: TGTGCCTGGAGCACAGGGGGCACTGAAGCTTTCTTT. This gives the protein CAWSTGGTEAFF. V usage is TRBV30 and J usage is TRBJ1-1, with 8 bases fitting TRBD1. The V and J ends lost 3 bases and 4 bases, in that order; junction bases with no gene match: 1. Germline V gives CDR1 GTSNPN, CDR2 SVGIG (reference sequence). The CDR3 runs to 12 residues.

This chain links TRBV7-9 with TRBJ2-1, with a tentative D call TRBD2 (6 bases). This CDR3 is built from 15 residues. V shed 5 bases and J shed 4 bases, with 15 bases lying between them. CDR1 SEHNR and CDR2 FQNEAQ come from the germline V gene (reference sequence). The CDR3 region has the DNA TGTGCCAGCAGCCCTAGCGAGGCGAGGTACAATGAGCAGTTCTTC. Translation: CASSPSEARYNEQFF.

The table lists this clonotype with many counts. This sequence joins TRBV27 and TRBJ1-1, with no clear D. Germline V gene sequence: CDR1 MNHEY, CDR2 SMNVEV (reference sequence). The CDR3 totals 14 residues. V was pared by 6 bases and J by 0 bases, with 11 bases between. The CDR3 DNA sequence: TGTGCCAGCAGGCCCCTAGTGGTGAACACTGAAGCTTTCTTT. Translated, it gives CASRPLVVNTEAFF.

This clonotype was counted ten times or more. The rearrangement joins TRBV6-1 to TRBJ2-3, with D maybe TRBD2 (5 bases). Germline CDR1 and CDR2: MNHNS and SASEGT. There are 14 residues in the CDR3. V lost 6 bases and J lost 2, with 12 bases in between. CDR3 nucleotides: TGTGCCAGCAGACCACGGGGTTTCACAGATACGCAGTATTTT. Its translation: CASRPRGFTDTQYF.

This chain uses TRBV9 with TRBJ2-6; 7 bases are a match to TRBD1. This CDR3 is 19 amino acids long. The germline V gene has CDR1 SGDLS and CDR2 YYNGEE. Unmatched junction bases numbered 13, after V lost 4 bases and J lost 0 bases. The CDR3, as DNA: TGTGCCAGCAGCTCCCCCAGGGGCAGGGGGTTCTCTGGGGCCAACGTCCTGACTTTC. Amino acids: CASSSPRGRGFSGANVLTF.

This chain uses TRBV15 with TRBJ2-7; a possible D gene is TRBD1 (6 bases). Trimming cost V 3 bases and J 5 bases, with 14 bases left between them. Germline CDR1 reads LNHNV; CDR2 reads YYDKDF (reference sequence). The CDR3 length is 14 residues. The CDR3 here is CATSSVQGNNEQYF. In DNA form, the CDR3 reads TGTGCCACCAGCAGTGTACAGGGAAACAACGAGCAGTACTTC.

As DNA, the CDR3 is TGTGCCAGCACTCGGGGGGATAACACCGGGGAGCTGTTTTTT. Translating gives CASTRGDNTGELFF. The chain couples TRBV27 to TRBJ2-2, with TRBD2 matching 7 bases. In germline, CDR1 is MNHEY, CDR2 SMNVEV (reference sequence). V shed 7 bases, J shed 2 bases, and the junction held 4 bases outside the gene matches. This CDR3 is built from 14 residues.

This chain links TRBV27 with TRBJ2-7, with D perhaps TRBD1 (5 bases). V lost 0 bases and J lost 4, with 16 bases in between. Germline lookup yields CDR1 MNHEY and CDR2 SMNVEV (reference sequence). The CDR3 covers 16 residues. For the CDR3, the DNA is TGTGCCAGCAGTTTATCGGTTGGGGCAGGGCGGTACGAGCAGTACTTC. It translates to CASSLSVGAGRYEQYF.

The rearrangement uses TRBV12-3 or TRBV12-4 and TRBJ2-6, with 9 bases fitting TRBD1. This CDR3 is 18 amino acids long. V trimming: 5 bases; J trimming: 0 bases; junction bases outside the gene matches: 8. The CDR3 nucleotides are TGTGCCAGCAGTCGATCGTGGGGACAGGGCTCTGGGGCCAACGTCCTGACTTTC. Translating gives CASSRSWGQGSGANVLTF.

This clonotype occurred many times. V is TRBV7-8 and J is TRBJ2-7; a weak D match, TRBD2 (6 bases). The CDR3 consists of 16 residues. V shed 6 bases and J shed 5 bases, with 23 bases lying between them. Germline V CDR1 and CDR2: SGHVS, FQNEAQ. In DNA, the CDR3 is TGTGCCAGCAGATTTTCCGGCGGCGGGACGAAGGACGAGCAGTACTTC. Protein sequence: CASRFSGGGTKDEQYF.

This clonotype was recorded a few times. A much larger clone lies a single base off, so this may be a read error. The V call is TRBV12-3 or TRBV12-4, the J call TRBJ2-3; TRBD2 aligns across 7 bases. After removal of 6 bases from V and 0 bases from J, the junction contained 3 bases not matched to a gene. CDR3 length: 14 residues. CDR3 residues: CASSFSGSTDTQYF. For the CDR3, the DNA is TGTGCCAGCAGCTTTAGCGGGAGCACAGATACGCAGTATTTT.

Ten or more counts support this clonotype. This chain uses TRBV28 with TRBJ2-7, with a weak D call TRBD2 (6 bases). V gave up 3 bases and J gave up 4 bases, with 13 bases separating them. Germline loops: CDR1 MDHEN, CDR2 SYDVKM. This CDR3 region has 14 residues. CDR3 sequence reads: CASSLAGFTYEQYF. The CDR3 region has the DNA TGTGCCAGCAGTTTGGCGGGGTTCACGTACGAGCAGTACTTC. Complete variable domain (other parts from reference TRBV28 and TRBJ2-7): DVKVTQSSRYLVKRTGEKVFLECVQDMDHENMFWYRQDPGLGLRLIYFSYDVKMKEKGDIPEGYSVSREKKERFSLILESASTNQTSMYLCASSLAGFTYEQYFGPGTRLTVT.

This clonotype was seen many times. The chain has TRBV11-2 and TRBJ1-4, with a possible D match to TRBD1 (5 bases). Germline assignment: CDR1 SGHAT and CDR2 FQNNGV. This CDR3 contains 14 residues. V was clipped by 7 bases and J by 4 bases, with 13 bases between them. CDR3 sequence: CASTKGRSNEKLFF. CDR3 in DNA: TGTGCCAGCACCAAGGGACGGAGTAATGAAAAACTGTTTTTT.